This T cell receptor (beta chain) was profiled in a study of cytomegalovirus exposure and HLA in healthy donors. On the study more broadly: Unique TCRs from HLA-typed donors, 65 million to 85 million of them, were held in an early data release. Broader study findings: Productive status was seen about 90% or about 30% of the time for most TCR beta V segments in an earlier analysis. Researchers counted roughly 150 TCR beta chains as cytomegalovirus-associated.

PCR primers comprised 60 Vbeta and 13 Jbeta primers. Sequencing used immunoSEQ multiplex PCR; TCRdb keeps in-frame clones, though not all of them. The sample has about 82,000 clones, 70% to 75% seen once; the top ten hold 6% to 8%. In regard to this clone: Its target is not known.

Germline trimming cut 4 bases from V and 7 bases from J; bases unmatched to any gene: 7. CDR1 is LNHDA, CDR2 SQIVND, per germline (reference sequence). This CDR3 spans 14 amino acids. This sequence joins TRBV19 and TRBJ2-7, with 10 bases identical to TRBD1. The sequencing sample was made of PBMCs. This TCR came from a woman in her forties or fifties in good health and CMV-seropositive. CDR3 bases: TGTGCCAGTAGTAGGTGGGACAGGGGCGATGAGCAGTACTTC. This translates into CASSRWDRGDEQYF.